This is a list of T cell receptor beta chains from one sample in a study of blood T cell repertoires in COVID-19. Assay: immunoSEQ multiplex PCR; the TCRdb copy retains only in-frame clones and omits some. The sample lists about 140,000 clones, 80% to 85% occurring once. The sequenced material came from peripheral blood. The receptors shown here come from a human donor in a cohort sampled during active COVID-19. Both conserved end residues are part of each CDR3. D genes are given only for firm matches. Size is omitted from some rows. Given values are once, few, many or a class for expanded clones.

clone size,CDR3 length,V gene,D gene,J gene,CDR3 DNA,CDR3 protein
.,16,TRBV6-5,.,TRBJ1-5,TGTGCCAGCAGTTACTCGGCAGGTGGGAGCAATCAGCCCCAGCATTTT,CASSYSAGGSNQPQHF
.,14,TRBV11-2,TRBD1,TRBJ1-5,TGTGCCAGCAGCTGGACAGGGAAGCATCAGCCCCAGCATTTT,CASSWTGKHQPQHF
.,15,TRBV3-1/TRBV3-2,.,TRBJ1-5,TGTGCCAGCAGTCTACTTAGGACAGCCAGCGAGCCCCAGCATTTT,CASSLLRTASEPQHF
.,13,TRBV6-5,TRBD1,TRBJ1-2,TGTGCCAGCAGCAGGGACAGCCTCTATGGCTACACCTTC,CASSRDSLYGYTF
many,14,TRBV7-2,TRBD1,TRBJ1-4,TGTGCCAGCAGCTCCCGGGACAGGAGGGAAAAACTGTTTTTT,CASSSRDRREKLFF
.,15,TRBV15,.,TRBJ1-1,TGTGCCACCAGCACACAACGGGGAGCGAACACTGAAGCTTTCTTT,CATSTQRGANTEAFF
.,15,TRBV6-5,TRBD2,TRBJ2-1,TGTGCCAGCAGGACGACTAGCGGGGGGACCAATGAGCAGTTCTTC,CASRTTSGGTNEQFF
few,12,TRBV6-2/TRBV6-3,.,TRBJ1-6,TGTGCCAGCAGTATGGGGGGAGATCCCCTCCACTTT,CASSMGGDPLHF
once,13,TRBV2,TRBD1,TRBJ2-7,TGTGCCAGCAGCCCGGGACAGGGGCGCGAGCAGTACTTC,CASSPGQGREQYF
.,14,TRBV7-2,TRBD1,TRBJ1-6,TGTGCCAGCAGCTATCGGGACAGGTCGCCACCCCTCCACTTT,CASSYRDRSPPLHF
once,14,TRBV19,TRBD1,TRBJ2-7,TGTGCCAGTAGTATTACTGGGACAGCATTGGAGCAGTACTTC,CASSITGTALEQYF
.,18,TRBV5-4,.,TRBJ2-2,TGTGCCAGCAGCCGCGGGGCCAGGGGGTCCACGAACACCGGGGAGCTGTTTTTT,CASSRGARGSTNTGELFF
.,14,TRBV19,TRBD1,TRBJ2-7,TGTGCCAGTAGTATCCGGGACAGCTCCTACGAGCAGTACTTC,CASSIRDSSYEQYF